A selection of T cell receptor beta chains follows, all from one sample in a study of beta chain features in type 1 diabetes. Repertoires were generated with immunoSEQ multiplex PCR, while TCRdb's copy carries only in-frame clones and drops some. The sample contains approximately 300,000 clones, approximately 10% of which appear only once. Source material: naive CD4+ T cells from blood. Receptor source: a woman aged 30 to 39 in good health. The CDR3 runs from the conserved cysteine through the conserved F or W. Each record gives: clone size, V gene, J gene, D gene, CDR3 DNA, CDR3 protein. The D gene is left open where the match is weak. The size of a clone is reported for some rows only, either as once, few or many, or as a class for expanded clones.

>few|TRBV4-3|TRBJ2-1|TRBD2
TGCGCCAGCAGCCAAGAACCGGGACTAGCGTCATATGAGCAGTTCTTC
CASSQEPGLASYEQFF
>.|TRBV29-1|TRBJ1-2|TRBD1
TGCAGCGTACCGACAGGGAACTATGGCTACACCTTC
CSVPTGNYGYTF
>few|TRBV7-6|TRBJ1-2|.
TGTGCCAGCAGCTTAGCGGCGGGAGGCGGCTACACCTTC
CASSLAAGGGYTF
>.|TRBV29-1|TRBJ2-3|TRBD2
TGCAGCGCAAAAGGACTAGCGAAAGATACGCAGTATTTT
CSAKGLAKDTQYF
>.|TRBV30|TRBJ2-7|TRBD1
TGTGCCTGGAGTGTACCCGGACAGGGCAAATACGAGCAGTACTTC
CAWSVPGQGKYEQYF
>.|TRBV19|TRBJ1-5|.
TGTGCCAGTAGTATAGCCCAGGGTGATCAGCCCCAGCATTTT
CASSIAQGDQPQHF
>.|TRBV19|TRBJ2-2|TRBD1
TGTGCCAGTAGTATAACGGCCGACAGGGGGCTGGGGAACACCGGGGAGCTGTTTTTT
CASSITADRGLGNTGELFF
>few|TRBV20-1|TRBJ2-1|.
TGCGCCTGGACAGTCCGCGGTGAGCAGTTCTTC
CAWTVRGEQFF
>few|TRBV5-4|TRBJ2-1|.
TGTGCCAGCAGCTTCTCTGGGAGCTCCTACAATGAGCAGTTCTTC
CASSFSGSSYNEQFF
>.|TRBV23-1|TRBJ2-2|TRBD2
TGCGCCAGCAGTCAATCGTTTGCTAGCGGGAGGTTGGACACCGGGGAGCTGTTTTTT
CASSQSFASGRLDTGELFF
>.|TRBV4-2|TRBJ2-7|TRBD2
TGTGCCAGCAGCCAACTTCCTAGGACTAGCGGGAAGGGCGAGCAGTACTTC
CASSQLPRTSGKGEQYF
>.|TRBV4-2|TRBJ2-7|TRBD2
TGTGCCAGCAGCCAAGAGACTAGCGGTGTATCAGGCCAGTACTTC
CASSQETSGVSGQYF
>few|TRBV6-5|TRBJ1-5|TRBD1
TGTGCCAGCAGCCATGACAGGGGGTCAAATCAGCCCCAGCATTTT
CASSHDRGSNQPQHF
>.|TRBV5-1|TRBJ1-1|.
TGCGCCAGCACTTTGGGGCAAATAAACACTGAAGCTTTCTTT
CASTLGQINTEAFF
>.|TRBV27|TRBJ2-1|.
TGTGCCAGCATGGATCGGGGGATCTCCTACAATGAGCAGTTCTTC
CASMDRGISYNEQFF
>.|TRBV5-1|TRBJ2-7|.
TGCGCCAGCAGCTACAGGGTTACTCCCTACGAGCAGTACTTC
CASSYRVTPYEQYF
>few|TRBV5-1|TRBJ1-5|.
TGCGCCAGCAGCTTGGTAGGAGCCACCAATCAGCCCCAGCATTTT
CASSLVGATNQPQHF
>.|TRBV30|TRBJ2-3|.
TGTGCCTGGAATAGGGGGTGGGGCACAGATACGCAGTATTTT
CAWNRGWGTDTQYF
>few|TRBV7-9|TRBJ2-7|.
TGTGCCAGCAGCTTAAGCAGGGCCTTCCTCGGAGACGAGCAGTACTTC
CASSLSRAFLGDEQYF
>few|TRBV2|TRBJ2-7|TRBD2
TGTGCCAGCAGTGTAAGGCTAGCGGGAGGGAAGGTGTACGAGCAGTACTTC
CASSVRLAGGKVYEQYF
>few|TRBV5-1|TRBJ2-2|.
TGCGCCAGCAGCACAGGACAGAACACCGGGGAGCTGTTTTTT
CASSTGQNTGELFF
>.|TRBV28|TRBJ2-7|.
TGTGCCAGCAGTTTAGGGGGAGGCCTCTACGAGCAGTACTTC
CASSLGGGLYEQYF
>.|TRBV7-2|TRBJ2-1|TRBD2
TGTGCCAGCAGCTTAGGACTAGCGGGAGGGCCCCCCTACAATGAGCAGTTCTTC
CASSLGLAGGPPYNEQFF
>few|TRBV11-2|TRBJ2-2|TRBD2
TGTGCCAGCAGCTTACTCGCGGGAGAGGTCACCGGGGAGCTGTTTTTT
CASSLLAGEVTGELFF
>few|TRBV7-9|TRBJ2-1|.
TGTGCCAGCAGCGTCACGGACGGGAACTACAATGAGCAGTTCTTC
CASSVTDGNYNEQFF
>.|TRBV28|TRBJ2-2|.
TGTGCCAGCAGTTTAATCAGGGGAAACACCGGGGAGCTGTTTTTT
CASSLIRGNTGELFF
>few|TRBV9|TRBJ1-5|TRBD1
TGTGCCAGAGGACAGGGGAATCAGCCCCAGCATTTT
CARGQGNQPQHF
>few|TRBV27|TRBJ2-5|TRBD1
TGTGCCAGCAGTTTACGGGACAGGGGCGGCGAAGAGACCCAGTACTTC
CASSLRDRGGEETQYF
>few|TRBV18|TRBJ2-3|TRBD2
TGTGCCAGCTCAACGGGACTAGCGGGAGAGGCAGATACGCAGTATTTT
CASSTGLAGEADTQYF
>few|TRBV11-1|TRBJ1-1|.
TGTGCCAGCAGCTTAATTGGAGGGGCAATTTCTGAAGCTTTCTTT
CASSLIGGAISEAFF
>few|TRBV9|TRBJ2-3|.
TGTGCCAGCAGCGTAGTAACTGATACGCAGTATTTT
CASSVVTDTQYF
>.|TRBV28|TRBJ1-2|.
TGTGCCAGCAGTTTGACCGGGGATGGCTACACCTTC
CASSLTGDGYTF
>few|TRBV21-1|TRBJ2-7|.
TGTGCCAGCTACAGCAGGGAGGCGTTC
CASYSREAF